Listed here are 31 T cell receptor beta chains from one sample, sequenced in a study of early T cells in non-severe SARS-CoV-2 infection. Each CDR3 protein gets one entry after TCRdb re-called the 5' RACE reads with MiXCR. The table shows about 71,000 distinct CDR3 sequences, with around 12% occurring only once. The source material was whole blood, sampled at baseline. The source is an adult who was a healthcare worker with PCR-confirmed SARS-CoV-2 infection or an uninfected control (not recorded which).

This clonotype has a single count. The chain is built from TRBV28 and TRBJ2-2; TRBD1 agrees at 8 bases. This CDR3 has 16 amino acids. The germline V gene has CDR1 MDHEN and CDR2 SYDVKM. J lost 1 base, V lost 8 bases, and 9 bases had no gene match. As DNA, the CDR3 is TGTGCCAGCTCACAGGGGGGTCGTGGGAACACCGGGGAGCTGTTTTTT. Its protein is CASSQGGRGNTGELFF.

The chain combines TRBV28 with TRBJ2-2; no definite D call. CDR1 is MDHEN, CDR2 SYDVKM, per germline. There are 11 residues in the CDR3. V gave up 5 bases and J gave up 8 bases, with 6 bases separating them. The CDR3 protein is CASSPMGELFF. The CDR3 coding sequence is TGTGCCAGCAGTCCAATGGGGGAGCTGTTTTTT. Complete variable domain (other parts from reference TRBV28 and TRBJ2-2): DVKVTQSSRYLVKRTGEKVFLECVQDMDHENMFWYRQDPGLGLRLIYFSYDVKMKEKGDIPEGYSVSREKKERFSLILESASTNQTSMYLCASSPMGELFFGEGSRLTVL.

The chain links TRBV28 to TRBJ2-1; perhaps TRBD2 as D (5 bases). The length of the CDR3 is 15 residues. Trimming pared 3 bases from V and 0 bases from J, leaving 9 bases between. Germline V lookup: CDR1 MDHEN, CDR2 SYDVKM. CDR3 in DNA: TGTGCCAGCAGTTTGTGGACTTACTCCTACAATGAGCAGTTCTTC. Protein sequence: CASSLWTYSYNEQFF. Full variable domain (missing parts from reference TRBV28 and TRBJ2-1): DVKVTQSSRYLVKRTGEKVFLECVQDMDHENMFWYRQDPGLGLRLIYFSYDVKMKEKGDIPEGYSVSREKKERFSLILESASTNQTSMYLCASSLWTYSYNEQFFGPGTRLTVL.

This clonotype has a count of ten or more. CDR3 DNA sequence: TGTGCCAGCTCCGCAGAAGCTGGGCAGTGGCAAGAGACCCAGTACTTC. Protein: CASSAEAGQWQETQYF. This rearrangement joins TRBV7-8 to TRBJ2-5; D remains unclear. The CDR3 runs to 16 residues. The V gene's germline CDR1 is SGHVS and CDR2 FQNEAQ. V was pared by 8 bases and J by 2 bases, with 21 bases between.

This clonotype was counted ten times or more. This chain uses TRBV18 with TRBJ2-5; 14 nucleotides agree with TRBD2. This CDR3 is built from 15 residues. Looked up from germline, CDR1 is KGHSH and CDR2 is LQKENI. Trimming at V came to 4 bases and at J to 4 bases, leaving 2 bases not matched to a gene. The CDR3 loop is CASSRLAGGRETQYF. In DNA, the CDR3 is TGTGCCAGCTCACGACTAGCGGGGGGGCGAGAGACCCAGTACTTC.

The sample holds a few counts of this clonotype. The chain uses TRBV7-9 and TRBJ1-1, with 8 bases that match TRBD1. V lost 7 bases, J lost 8 bases, and 6 bases stayed unmatched. Germline-derived CDR1 and CDR2 are SEHNR and FQNEAQ (reference sequence). CDR3 length equals 12 residues. CDR3 in DNA: TGTGCCAGCACCCACCGGGACAGGGAAGCTTTCTTT. Translated: CASTHRDREAFF.

The rearrangement joins TRBV6-6 to TRBJ1-4, with 8 bases aligning to TRBD1. V shed 8 bases and J 6 bases; nucleotides not matched to a gene: 5. The CDR3 covers 13 residues. CDR1 MNHNY and CDR2 SVGAGI come from the germline V gene (reference sequence). The DNA of the CDR3 is TGTGCCAGCCTGGGGACAGGCGATGAAAAACTGTTTTTT. Its protein product is CASLGTGDEKLFF.

This clonotype was recorded a few times. Mismatch with germline at one junction end may stem from a read error. The chain is built from TRBV11-2 and TRBJ1-5; D is ambiguous. This CDR3 is built from 14 residues. Germline assignment: CDR1 SGHAT and CDR2 FQNNGV. CDR3 nucleotide sequence: TGTGCCAGCAGCCAGGACCGTGTCAATCAGCCCCAGCTTTTT. Its protein product is CASSQDRVNQPQLF.

This chain links TRBV5-1 with TRBJ2-1, with TRBD2 matching over 14 bases. The CDR3 runs to 15 residues. Looked up from germline, CDR1 is SGHRS and CDR2 is YFSETQ. J gave up 9 bases and V 7 bases, and 9 bases lay outside the gene matches. For the CDR3, the DNA is TGCGCCAGCGGCTGGACTAGCGGGGGGACGACTGAGCAGTTCTTC. Residues: CASGWTSGGTTEQFF.

This clonotype was observed a handful of times. This chain uses TRBV14 with TRBJ2-3; D perhaps matches TRBD2 (5 bases). The CDR3 contains 14 residues. Germline values: CDR1 SGHDN, CDR2 FVKESK. Trimming shortened V by 5 bases and J by 2 bases, and 11 bases separated the two germline ends. The DNA for the CDR3 is TGTGCCAGCAGCACAGCGGCAACCACAGATACGCAGTATTTT. Amino acid sequence: CASSTAATTDTQYF.

This clonotype was seen only a few times. The rearrangement links TRBV6-6 to TRBJ1-1; TRBD1 matches at 12 bases. Germline loops: CDR1 MNHNY, CDR2 SVGAGI (reference sequence). The V gene end was trimmed by 2 bases and the J gene end by 9 bases; junction bases not matched to a gene: 4. The CDR3 spans 14 residues. For the CDR3, the DNA is TGTGCCAGCAGTTACCCGGGACAGGGGGCGAAAGCTTTCTTT. This encodes CASSYPGQGAKAFF.

The V call is TRBV20-1, the J call TRBJ2-7; D is ambiguous. Germline-derived CDR1 and CDR2 are DFQATT and SNEGSKA (reference sequence). V was clipped by 6 bases and J by 1 base, with 4 bases between them. The CDR3 is 10 residues long. CDR3 residues: CSAKSYEQYF. The DNA for the CDR3 is TGCAGTGCCAAGTCCTACGAGCAGTACTTC.

This clonotype was detected a few times. The chain has TRBV12-3 or TRBV12-4 and TRBJ2-6, with D tentatively TRBD1 (8 bases). The CDR3 runs 18 residues. Trimming stripped 6 bases from V and 0 bases from J, with 18 bases between. As DNA, the CDR3 is TGTGCCAGCAGGGGGCGGGGGACAGGACTCTCTGGGGCCAACGTCCTGACTTTC. Translation: CASRGRGTGLSGANVLTF.

The chain couples TRBV12-3 or TRBV12-4 to TRBJ2-7; no clear D. The germline V and J ends were trimmed by 5 bases and 3 bases, with 11 bases remaining between them. The CDR3 contains 13 residues. CDR3 sequence reads: CASSLGWGYEQYF. The CDR3 DNA is TGTGCCAGCAGTCTGGGATGGGGCTACGAGCAGTACTTC.

The gene calls are TRBV5-1 and TRBJ2-5; 8 nucleotides agree with TRBD2. The germline V gene encodes CDR1 SGHRS and CDR2 YFSETQ. The CDR3 loop spans 15 amino acids. Germline trimming cut 0 bases from V and 2 bases from J; bases unmatched to any gene: 3. The CDR3 loop is CASSLERGSQETQYF. The CDR3 DNA sequence: TGCGCCAGCAGCTTGGAGCGGGGGAGTCAAGAGACCCAGTACTTC.

The table lists this clonotype with a few counts. The chain combines TRBV28 with TRBJ1-5; D not resolved. This CDR3 spans 15 amino acids. CDR1 and CDR2 from the germline V gene are MDHEN and SYDVKM. V shed 8 bases and J shed 0 bases, with 14 bases lying between them. In DNA, the CDR3 is TGTGCCAGCGCCCGCCGTGGCAGTAGCAATCAGCCCCAGCATTTT. Its protein product is CASARRGSSNQPQHF. The whole variable domain, filled in from reference TRBV28 and TRBJ1-5, reads DVKVTQSSRYLVKRTGEKVFLECVQDMDHENMFWYRQDPGLGLRLIYFSYDVKMKEKGDIPEGYSVSREKKERFSLILESASTNQTSMYLCASARRGSSNQPQHFGDGTRLSIL.

The chain couples TRBV21-1 to TRBJ2-7. TRBV21-1 has pseudogene status. CDR3 size: 13 residues. CDR3 region: CASSKAAEYEQYF. The CDR3 coding sequence is TGTGCCAGCAGCAAAGCCGCGGAGTACGAGCAGTACTTC.

This clonotype was seen a handful of times. The rearrangement joins TRBV10-3 to TRBJ2-2; possibly TRBD1 or TRBD2 for D (5 bases each). The CDR3 consists of 16 residues. Germline values: CDR1 ENHRY, CDR2 SYGVKD. Trimming left V 3 bases short and J 6 bases short, with 17 bases between. CDR3 nucleotides: TGTGCCATCAGTGACGGTCCCACAGGAGGACCCGGGGAGCTGTTTTTT. Translated, it gives CAISDGPTGGPGELFF.

The genes are TRBV6-6 and TRBJ2-5; D is unclear. Germline assignment: CDR1 MNHNY and CDR2 SVGAGI (reference sequence). The V and J ends lost 1 base and 1 base respectively, with 7 bases between them. There are 14 residues in the CDR3. CDR3 sequence reads: CASSYYPAQETQYF. CDR3 in DNA: TGTGCCAGCAGTTACTACCCGGCCCAAGAGACCCAGTACTTC.

The V call is TRBV29-1, the J call TRBJ1-2; 9 bases match TRBD1. Germline V lookup: CDR1 SQVTM, CDR2 ANQGSEA. There are 12 residues in the CDR3. J gave up 5 bases and V 6 bases, and 4 bases lay outside the gene matches. CDR3 region: CSVTGGWYGYTF. CDR3 DNA sequence: TGCAGCGTAACAGGGGGCTGGTATGGCTACACCTTC.

This clonotype has at least ten counts. V usage is TRBV28 and J usage is TRBJ1-5; TRBD1 agrees at 8 bases. The germline V gene encodes CDR1 MDHEN and CDR2 SYDVKM. V shed 10 bases, J shed 3 bases, and the junction held 11 bases outside the gene matches. The CDR3 is 15 amino acids. CDR3 loop: CAISLPGQANQPQHF. Written as DNA, the CDR3 is TGTGCCATCTCACTTCCGGGACAGGCCAATCAGCCCCAGCATTTT.

The chain combines TRBV29-1 with TRBJ2-1; the D gene is possibly TRBD2 (5 bases). Germline V gene sequence: CDR1 SQVTM, CDR2 ANQGSEA. The V end was cut by 4 bases, the J end by 8 bases, with 9 bases between. This CDR3 contains 11 residues. The CDR3 nucleotides are TGCAGCGTTGGGCGGGCGGATGAGCAGTTCTTC. Translation: CSVGRADEQFF.

The V gene is TRBV18, the J gene TRBJ1-1, with no clear D. Germline CDR1 KGHSH, CDR2 LQKENI. Trimming pared 3 bases from V and 7 bases from J, leaving 15 bases between. The length of the CDR3 is 14 residues. The CDR3 reads CASSPSTTSIEAFF. The CDR3 coding sequence is TGTGCCAGCTCACCTTCGACGACCTCTATTGAAGCTTTCTTT.

V and J are TRBV6-5 and TRBJ2-1, with a possible D match to TRBD1 (6 bases). Germline CDR1 MNHEY, CDR2 SVGAGI. V lost 6 bases, J lost 4 bases, and 13 bases lay in between. CDR3 size: 14 residues. The CDR3 spells CASSKSRGYNEQFF. The CDR3 bases are TGTGCCAGCAGCAAGAGCAGGGGATACAATGAGCAGTTCTTC.

A few counts support this clonotype. This chain links TRBV15 with TRBJ2-1; 8 bases are a match to TRBD2. CDR1 LNHNV and CDR2 YYDKDF come from the germline V gene (reference sequence). The CDR3 is 12 residues long. V lost 8 bases, J lost 4 bases, and 1 base stayed unmatched. The CDR3 protein is CATQREYNEQFF. In DNA form, the CDR3 reads TGTGCCACCCAGCGGGAGTACAATGAGCAGTTCTTC.

Many counts were recorded for this clonotype. This rearrangement joins TRBV11-2 to TRBJ1-2; no firm D call. V lost 5 bases and J lost 4, with 20 bases in between. The CDR3 has 16 amino acids. Germline CDR1 and CDR2: SGHAT and FQNNGV. CDR3: CASSPGGGVIPYGYTF. The CDR3 region has the DNA TGTGCCAGCAGCCCCGGAGGAGGCGTGATCCCCTATGGCTACACCTTC.

This clonotype occurred many times. The chain combines TRBV5-4 with TRBJ1-2, with a possible D match to TRBD1 (5 bases). V lost 4 bases, J lost 5 bases, and 9 bases lay in between. Germline V gives CDR1 SGHNT, CDR2 YYREEE (reference sequence). The CDR3 sequence is 12 residues long. CDR3 loop: CASSGTGYGYTF. The CDR3 DNA is TGTGCCAGCAGCGGTACAGGATATGGCTACACCTTC.

The chain links TRBV12-3 or TRBV12-4 to TRBJ2-7, with 11 bases identical to TRBD1. V was pared by 6 bases and J by 2 bases, with 3 bases of the junction left unmatched. The CDR3 contains 14 residues. CDR3 nucleotides: TGTGCCAGCAGGCCGGGACAGGGGGCCTACGAGCAGTACTTC. Encoded protein: CASRPGQGAYEQYF.

This clonotype was seen at least ten times. This chain joins TRBV7-2 and TRBJ2-3; 10 bases align to TRBD1. This CDR3 contains 16 residues. CDR1 and CDR2 (germline): SGHTA, FQGNSA. The J segment lost 4 bases and the V segment lost 4 bases, leaving 8 bases of the junction unmatched. The CDR3 DNA is TGTGCCAGCAGCTCGAGCGGGACAGGGGTTGCAGATACGCAGTATTTT. Its translation is CASSSSGTGVADTQYF.

V is TRBV12-3 or TRBV12-4 and J is TRBJ1-1; 11 nucleotides match TRBD1. The CDR3 consists of 16 residues. V was clipped by 5 bases and J by 4 bases; unmatched bases: 9. This chain's CDR3 is CASSSRDRGGRTEAFF. The CDR3 DNA sequence: TGTGCCAGCAGTAGCCGGGACAGGGGGGGCCGCACTGAAGCTTTCTTT.

This clonotype has a count of ten or more. The chain links TRBV21-1 to TRBJ1-1; the D segment call TRBD1 is taken from the table without a DNA check. TRBV21-1 is designated a pseudogene. The CDR3 length is 21 residues. CDR3 nucleotides: TGTGCCAGCAGCAAAGCGTCGGCGTATCAGGGGGCGAGGCTGAGTTTGGCTGAAGCTTTCTTT. Translated, it gives CASSKASAYQGARLSLAEAFF.